This is a list of T cell receptor beta chains from one sample in a study of cytomegalovirus exposure and HLA in healthy donors. TCRdb's table, derived via immunoSEQ multiplex PCR, lists solely in-frame clones and lacks some. Of some 190,000 clones listed, about 81% were seen once; the top ten hold about 1.8%. Sequenced: PBMCs. These receptors originate from a young man in good health and CMV-seronegative. The conserved cysteine and the conserved F or W are not part of the CDR3 here. Fields, in order: D gene, V gene, J gene, CDR3 protein. The D gene is left open where the match is weak.

TRBD2	TRBV30	TRBJ2-1	AWSRDRLAGFYNEQF
NA	TRBV10-3	TRBJ1-1	AISDQAGNTEAF
NA	TRBV29-1	TRBJ2-2	SVGDAGELF
TRBD2	TRBV10-1	NA	ASSEVGTSGYNEQF
TRBD2	TRBV5-6	TRBJ2-1	ASSPGTSRGEQF
NA	TRBV7-9	TRBJ2-1	ASSSLRARSSYNEQF
NA	TRBV9	TRBJ1-1	ASSVGTGTEAF
NA	TRBV5-1	TRBJ2-7	ASSFGGAYEQY
TRBD1	TRBV11-3	TRBJ2-2	ASSSDRVTGELF
TRBD2	TRBV5-1	TRBJ2-1	ASSLALAGHNEQF
TRBD2	TRBV7-9	TRBJ2-1	ASSPSGGPYNEQF
NA	TRBV29-1	TRBJ1-3	SHSAGNTIY
TRBD2	TRBV19	TRBJ2-2	ASTSKPGTSLRTGELF
TRBD2	TRBV5-6	TRBJ2-7	ASSSLADPYEQY
TRBD1	TRBV9	TRBJ1-6	ASSEGAWSPLH
NA	TRBV5-5	TRBJ2-2	ASSFMDSPTGELF
NA	TRBV4-1	TRBJ2-3	ASSQDRGAINTQY
TRBD1	TRBV6-1	TRBJ1-1	ASREDRDTEAF
TRBD1	TRBV5-6	TRBJ2-1	ASSWGTGDINEQF
TRBD1	TRBV5-1	TRBJ2-7	ASSATGGSSYEQY